A single sample gave rise to the 29 T cell receptor beta chains below, sequenced in a study of T cells expressing NK-cell markers. TCRdb processed the 5' RACE reads again and assigns one entry to each CDR3 protein, with no DNA. The table lists approximately 15,000 distinct CDR3 sequences, with 50% to 60% in the top ten. Sequencing input: blood T cells: a sorted CD56 or NKG2C T cell subset, CD4+ or CD8+ T cells, or bulk PBMC T cells (not recorded which). Source of these receptors: a man aged 18 to 69 in good health.

The chain has TRBV12-3 or TRBV12-4 and TRBJ1-6. The CDR3 is 14 residues long. The CDR3 protein is CASSYSDLNSPLHF.

The J gene is TRBJ2-1, the V gene TRBV7-9; TCRdb indicates TRBD2, and absent DNA this call remains unverified. The germline V gene has CDR1 SEHNR and CDR2 FQNEAQ (reference sequence). The CDR3 is made up of 15 amino acids. CDR3: CASSTLAGVGDEQFF. Together with reference TRBV7-9 and TRBJ2-1, the CDR3 gives the full variable domain: DTGVSQNPRHKITKRGQNVTFRCDPISEHNRLYWYRQTLGQGPEFLTYFQNEAQLEKSRLLSDRFSAERPKGSFSTLEIQRTEQGDSAMYLCASSTLAGVGDEQFFGPGTRLTVL.

The rearrangement links TRBV5-1 to TRBJ2-5. The germline V gene encodes CDR1 SGHRS and CDR2 YFSETQ. CDR3 length: 16 amino acids. CDR3 protein: CASSLAGVIFIETQYF. Looking up the rest from reference TRBV5-1 and TRBJ2-5 gives the full variable domain: KAGVTQTPRYLIKTRGQQVTLSCSPISGHRSVSWYQQTPGQGLQFLFEYFSETQRNKGNFPGRFSGRQFSNSRSEMNVSTLELGDSALYLCASSLAGVIFIETQYFGPGTRLLVL.

The chain combines TRBV6-1 with TRBJ1-1. The V gene's germline CDR1 is MNHNS and CDR2 SASEGT. CDR3 length: 12 residues. CDR3 in amino acids: CASSVVHTEAFF.

The rearrangement links TRBV20-1 to TRBJ1-4; TCRdb returns TRBD1, unconfirmable since there is no DNA. The CDR3 is made up of 13 amino acids. Germline loops: CDR1 DFQATT, CDR2 SNEGSKA (reference sequence). CDR3 residues: CSAWTASNEKLFF.

The chain carries TRBV10-2 and TRBJ2-2; the D gene TCRdb calls, TRBD1, cannot be checked with no DNA. Germline V gene data show CDR1 as WSHSY and CDR2 as SAAADI. The CDR3 consists of 16 residues. CDR3 sequence: CASSELSGDNPGELFF.

This clonotype is medium-sized by frequency. V is TRBV7-8 and J is TRBJ2-3; lacking DNA, the TRBD2 call made by TCRdb goes unchecked. The CDR3 loop spans 17 amino acids. CDR1 and CDR2 from the germline V gene are SGHVS and FQNEAQ. The CDR3: CASSLALAGGNTDTQYF.

This chain links TRBV5-1 with TRBJ2-3; TCRdb proposes TRBD2, but this gene call is untestable without DNA. CDR1 SGHRS and CDR2 YFSETQ come from the germline V gene. CDR3 length: 15 amino acids. This chain's CDR3 is CASTSGGTSTDTQYF.

The chain joins TRBV7-2 to TRBJ1-1. CDR3 length: 15 amino acids. Germline values: CDR1 SGHTA, CDR2 FQGNSA. This chain's CDR3 is CASSLAQGHSTEAFF.

The rearrangement joins TRBV12-3 or TRBV12-4 to TRBJ2-7. There are 11 residues in the CDR3. CDR3 protein: CASSPHYEQYF.

The V gene is TRBV24-1, the J gene TRBJ2-7. Germline V CDR1 and CDR2: KGHDR, SFDVKD. The CDR3 has 11 residues. CDR3 protein: CATSVEYEQYF.

V is TRBV5-1 and J is TRBJ2-5. The CDR3 runs 11 residues. From germline, CDR1 is SGHRS and CDR2 YFSETQ. The CDR3 reads CASSSQETQYF. Using reference TRBV5-1 and TRBJ2-5 for the parts outside the CDR3, the full variable domain is KAGVTQTPRYLIKTRGQQVTLSCSPISGHRSVSWYQQTPGQGLQFLFEYFSETQRNKGNFPGRFSGRQFSNSRSEMNVSTLELGDSALYLCASSSQETQYFGPGTRLLVL.

The chain uses TRBV14 and TRBJ1-6; with no DNA, the TCRdb D assignment of TRBD1 cannot be verified. This CDR3 spans 14 amino acids. Germline CDR1 and CDR2: SGHDN and FVKESK. CDR3 sequence: CASSQQGINSPLHF.

The chain recombines TRBV4-2 with TRBJ2-1. The CDR3 sequence is 15 residues long. The germline gives CDR1 LGHNA, CDR2 YNFKEQ. The CDR3 loop reads CASSHTGNSYNEQFF.

The CDR3 loop reads CASSPGGGSYNEQFF. The V gene is TRBV7-2, the J gene TRBJ2-1; with no DNA, the TCRdb D assignment of TRBD1 cannot be verified. The CDR3 sequence is 15 residues long. Germline V gene sequence: CDR1 SGHTA, CDR2 FQGNSA.

V and J are TRBV27 and TRBJ2-1. This CDR3 comprises 16 residues. Germline V CDR1 and CDR2: MNHEY, SMNVEV (reference sequence). CDR3 in amino acids: CASSLIGGGPYNEQFF.

The chain uses TRBV9 and TRBJ2-7. Germline V gives CDR1 SGDLS, CDR2 YYNGEE. This CDR3 has 14 residues. The CDR3 is CASTLAKMAYEQYF.

The rearrangement uses TRBV11-3 and TRBJ2-1; the D call of TRBD2 rests on TCRdb alone, since no DNA is present to check it. The CDR3 spans 13 residues. From germline, CDR1 is SGHNT and CDR2 YENEEA. CDR3 protein: CASSSGLASEQFF.

This chain links TRBV7-3 with TRBJ2-3; TCRdb proposes TRBD1, but this gene call is untestable without DNA. This CDR3 is 14 amino acids long. Germline V gene data show CDR1 as SGHTA and CDR2 as FQGTGA. The CDR3: CASSSLQGPDTQYF. Using reference TRBV7-3 and TRBJ2-3 for the parts outside the CDR3, the full variable domain is GAGVSQTPSNKVTEKGKYVELRCDPISGHTALYWYRQSLGQGPEFLIYFQGTGAADDSGLPNDRFFAVRPEGSVSTLKIQRTERGDSAVYLCASSSLQGPDTQYFGPGTRLTVL.

V and J are TRBV27 and TRBJ2-3; TCRdb's D gene call, TRBD2, goes unchecked for lack of DNA. The CDR3 is 17 amino acids. CDR1 and CDR2 (germline): MNHEY, SMNVEV (reference sequence). The CDR3 is CASSLWAIRESTDTQYF.

This chain links TRBV7-2 with TRBJ2-7; TCRdb proposes TRBD2, but this gene call is untestable without DNA. Per germline, CDR1 SGHTA and CDR2 FQGNSA. The CDR3 is made up of 15 amino acids. The CDR3 spells CASSLASGRAREQYF.

The chain joins TRBV18 to TRBJ2-5. The CDR3 is 12 residues long. CDR1 is KGHSH and CDR2 is LQKENI in the germline V gene. The CDR3 is CASSPYKETQYF.

This sequence joins TRBV11-2 and TRBJ2-7. The CDR3 consists of 14 residues. Germline CDR1 and CDR2: SGHAT and FQNNGV. The CDR3 loop is CASSHTPGPYEQYF.

The J gene is TRBJ2-7, the V gene TRBV27. The CDR3 runs 13 residues. Germline values: CDR1 MNHEY, CDR2 SMNVEV (reference sequence). CDR3 sequence: CASSLIGTYEQYF.

V is TRBV12-3 or TRBV12-4 and J is TRBJ1-2; the D gene TCRdb calls, TRBD1, cannot be checked with no DNA. The CDR3 covers 13 residues. The CDR3 protein is CASSLGTGLGYTF.

The V and J genes are TRBV7-9 and TRBJ2-1; absent DNA, TCRdb's TRBD2 call cannot be checked. The CDR3 loop spans 16 amino acids. The germline V gene encodes CDR1 SEHNR and CDR2 FQNEAQ (reference sequence). The CDR3 region is CASSYGLAFSYNEQFF. Drawing the rest from reference TRBV7-9 and TRBJ2-1, the complete variable domain is DTGVSQNPRHKITKRGQNVTFRCDPISEHNRLYWYRQTLGQGPEFLTYFQNEAQLEKSRLLSDRFSAERPKGSFSTLEIQRTEQGDSAMYLCASSYGLAFSYNEQFFGPGTRLTVL.

The V call is TRBV4-3, the J call TRBJ2-3; TCRdb designates TRBD1, a call that cannot be tested without DNA. CDR1 is LGHNA, CDR2 YSLEER, per germline. The CDR3 has 16 residues. CDR3 amino acids: CASSQDRGIPADTQYF.

This chain connects TRBV5-1 to TRBJ1-2; TCRdb proposes TRBD1, but this gene call is untestable without DNA. Germline CDR1 SGHRS, CDR2 YFSETQ. The CDR3 runs to 14 residues. CDR3 residues: CASSTAGTAYGYTF.

CDR3 region: CASSPSGANTGELFF. This sequence joins TRBV7-2 and TRBJ2-2; TCRdb proposes TRBD2, but this gene call is untestable without DNA. Germline CDR1 is SGHTA and CDR2 is FQGNSA. The CDR3 runs to 15 residues. Supplemented by reference TRBV7-2 and TRBJ2-2, the full variable domain reads GAGVSQSPSNKVTEKGKDVELRCDPISGHTALYWYRQSLGQGLEFLIYFQGNSAPDKSGLPSDRFSAERTGGSVSTLTIQRTQQEDSAVYLCASSPSGANTGELFFGEGSRLTVL.